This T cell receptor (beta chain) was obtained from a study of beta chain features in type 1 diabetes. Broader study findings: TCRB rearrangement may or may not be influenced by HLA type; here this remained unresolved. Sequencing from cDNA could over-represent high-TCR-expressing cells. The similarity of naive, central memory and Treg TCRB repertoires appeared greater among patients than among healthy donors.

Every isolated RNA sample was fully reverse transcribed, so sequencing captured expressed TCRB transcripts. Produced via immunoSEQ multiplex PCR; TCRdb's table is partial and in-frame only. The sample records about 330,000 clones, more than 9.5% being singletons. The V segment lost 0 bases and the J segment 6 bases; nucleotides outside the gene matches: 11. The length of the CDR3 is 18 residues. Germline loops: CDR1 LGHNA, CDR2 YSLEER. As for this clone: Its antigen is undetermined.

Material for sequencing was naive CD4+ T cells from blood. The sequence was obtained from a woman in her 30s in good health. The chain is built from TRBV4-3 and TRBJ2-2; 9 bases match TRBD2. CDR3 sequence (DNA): TGCGCCAGCAGCCAAGAAGATCTGCGACTAGCGGCCGCCGGGGAGCTGTTTTTT. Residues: CASSQEDLRLAAAGELFF.